Listed below are T cell receptor beta chains from one sample, sequenced in a study of identical twins. TCRdb ran MiXCR on the 5' RACE reads and lists one entry per CDR3 protein. The sample includes more than 1.5 million distinct CDR3 sequences, roughly a third of them seen just once. Source material: cord blood. The source is a newborn girl in good health. The conserved cysteine and the conserved F or W are not part of the CDR3 here. Each record gives: J gene, clone size, V gene, CDR3 protein. Only part of the rows carry a size: once, few, many, or a class if the clone is expanded.

TRBJ2-3 | NA | TRBV29-1 | SVAPGPYSDTQY
TRBJ1-1 | NA | TRBV20-1 | SARDGRRHTEAF
TRBJ1-5 | NA | TRBV25-1 | ASSDRTGGDSNQPQH
TRBJ2-4 | NA | TRBV6-2/TRBV6-3 | ASSPAGAFLAKNIQY
TRBJ2-4 | once | TRBV5-1 | ASSLGSGGAQNIQY
TRBJ2-5 | NA | TRBV20-1 | SARTVRETQY
TRBJ1-2 | few | TRBV7-9 | ASSLVGTTNYGYT
NA | NA | TRBV6-5 | ASTLGQSSYNEQY
TRBJ1-4 | NA | TRBV5-1 | ASHTGGSEKLF
TRBJ1-2 | NA | TRBV12-3/TRBV12-4 | ASSSPLDRGGDT
TRBJ1-5 | few | TRBV4-2 | ASSQDEANQPQH
TRBJ2-7 | few | TRBV4-1 | ASSQEEGGAYEQY
TRBJ2-7 | many | TRBV10-3 | AISENYEQY
TRBJ2-3 | NA | TRBV13 | ASSLAGFAVDTQY
TRBJ2-4 | few | TRBV20-1 | SARDPRTQGLRAKNIQY
TRBJ2-5 | NA | TRBV6-1 | ASSSRTSGHNEQY
TRBJ1-2 | few | TRBV10-3 | AISGVRGSYGYT
TRBJ1-2 | NA | TRBV6-6 | ASRQQNPNYGYT
TRBJ2-3 | NA | TRBV5-4 | ASSYPGTRGTDTQY
TRBJ1-4 | NA | TRBV9 | ASSRSGGRKLF
TRBJ1-2 | few | TRBV5-1 | ASSLIRGQGANGYT
TRBJ2-1 | NA | TRBV3-1 | ASSQDGGLDIGYNEQF
NA | NA | TRBV20-1 | SAPGLAGRSYNEQY
TRBJ2-7 | few | TRBV2 | ASSVPPNLDRGSYEQY
TRBJ1-5 | few | TRBV6-5 | ASRGGKGNQPQH
TRBJ2-1 | NA | TRBV21-1 | ASSKRTGGYNEQF
TRBJ2-4 | few | TRBV20-1 | SAAGLGRDIQY
TRBJ2-3 | many | TRBV12-3/TRBV12-4 | ASSSSGGPDTQY
TRBJ2-4 | few | TRBV28 | ASSPQSSGRTKNIQY
TRBJ1-2 | NA | TRBV28 | ASSLFVAGQGCGYT
TRBJ1-5 | NA | TRBV4-1 | ASSQDNGHHEPQH
TRBJ2-7 | few | TRBV12-3/TRBV12-4 | ASGTQVNYEQY
TRBJ2-1 | few | TRBV5-1 | ASSLGSGRYNEQF
TRBJ2-2 | NA | TRBV2 | ASSGGSGSLAGELF
TRBJ1-2 | NA | TRBV29-1 | SVEGGGSYGYT
TRBJ2-4 | few | TRBV19 | ASSTLMGLERNIQY
TRBJ2-5 | many | TRBV29-1 | SVAPLQETQY
TRBJ2-1 | NA | TRBV28 | ASRRPGLAISYNEQL
TRBJ2-2 | NA | TRBV11-3 | ASSSAVGGRTGELF
TRBJ2-1 | many | TRBV11-1 | ASSSDPSSYNEQF
TRBJ1-2 | NA | TRBV5-1 | ASSLTGIRGYT